This TCR beta chain was obtained from a study of T cell clonality in common variable immunodeficiency. A few counts support this clone. Its antigen is as yet unknown. The DNA ends 3 residues before the CDR3 does, and the rest of the CDR3 is filled in from the germline J gene. This CDR3 has 15 amino acids. V was clipped by 6 bases and J by 8 bases, with 19 bases between them. The germline CDR1 and CDR2 sequences are LNHDA and SQIVND (reference sequence). Broader study findings: In common variable immunodeficiency, TCR beta chains reportedly carried fewer deletions and N-nucleotide insertions.

Clones were sequenced by immunoSEQ multiplex PCR, and TCRdb holds only the in-frame ones, with some missing. There are about 11,000 clones in the sample, none observed a single time. Sequencing was performed on peripheral blood mononuclear cells. The rearrangement joins TRBV19 to TRBJ1-4, with D possibly TRBD1 on 6 matching bases. The sequence came from a human donor with common variable immunodeficiency. CDR3 DNA, as far as it was read: TGTGCCAGTAGCGGCTTGGGGGCGCTTAGCGAAAAA. Its translation: CASSGLGALSEK. The full CDR3 reads CASSGLGALSEKLFF.